A single sample gave rise to the 32 T cell receptor beta chains below, sequenced in a study of blood T cells in healthy people across ages. Alongside a J-beta primer mix, a sample-barcoded 5' primer served in a second PCR lasting roughly 6 to 11 cycles. Via MiXCR, TCRdb re-called the 5' RACE reads, giving one row per CDR3 protein. The sample has just over 1 million distinct CDR3 sequences, more than 35% seen once. The material sequenced was blood. Every receptor here comes from a woman aged 55-70 years in good health.

V gene TRBV7-8 combines with J gene TRBJ2-1; D remains unclear. This CDR3 has 14 residues. The germline gives CDR1 SGHVS, CDR2 FQNEAQ. V lost 4 bases to trimming and J lost 7 bases, with 14 bases between them. The CDR3 DNA reads TGTGCCAGCAGCTCCGAGGTAGATTTGAATGAGCAGTTCTTC. This translates into CASSSEVDLNEQFF.

The rearrangement joins TRBV24-1 to TRBJ2-1; 11 bases line up with TRBD2. CDR1 is KGHDR, CDR2 SFDVKD, per germline. CDR3 length equals 14 residues. Trimming took 5 bases from V and 9 from J; bases not matched to a gene: 5. CDR3 residues: CATSGIAGGFEQFF. CDR3 DNA: TGTGCCACCAGTGGAATAGCGGGAGGGTTTGAGCAGTTCTTC.

This clonotype has only a few counts. The CDR3 DNA reads as TGCGCCAGCAGCTTGGAGGGTATCTACGAGCAGTACTTC. As protein: CASSLEGIYEQYF. The chain recombines TRBV5-1 with TRBJ2-7; D gene ambiguous. This CDR3 comprises 13 residues. CDR1 SGHRS and CDR2 YFSETQ come from the germline V gene. The V gene lost 0 bases and the J gene lost 3 bases, with 7 bases spanning the gap.

The J gene is TRBJ2-5, the V gene TRBV30; weak D call: TRBD2 (6 bases). Germline CDR1 reads GTSNPN; CDR2 reads SVGIG (reference sequence). The V gene lost 1 base and the J gene lost 5 bases, with 11 bases spanning the gap. This CDR3 spans 13 amino acids. CDR3 loop: CAWSGHGRETQYF. CDR3 in DNA: TGTGCCTGGAGTGGACATGGGAGGGAGACCCAGTACTTC. Supplemented by reference TRBV30 and TRBJ2-5, the full variable domain reads SQTIHQWPATLVQPVGSPLSLECTVEGTSNPNLYWYRQAAGRGLQLLFYSVGIGQISSEVPQNLSASRPQDRQFILSSKKLLLSDSGFYLCAWSGHGRETQYFGPGTRLLVL.

V is TRBV5-1 and J is TRBJ2-7; 8 bases align to TRBD2. Germline assignment: CDR1 SGHRS and CDR2 YFSETQ. The CDR3 consists of 17 residues. The trim removed 1 base at V and 3 bases at J, leaving 12 bases unmatched. CDR3 amino acids: CASSLWSGSGRSYEQYF. The CDR3 bases are TGCGCCAGCAGCTTGTGGTCTGGGAGCGGGAGAAGCTACGAGCAGTACTTC.

Here the CDR3 reads CASSLVVRGATDTQYF. CDR3 DNA sequence: TGTGCCAGCAGCTTAGTCGTTCGTGGGGCAACAGATACGCAGTATTTT. V is TRBV7-9 and J is TRBJ2-3; possibly TRBD1 for D (5 bases). V shed 1 base and J shed 3 bases, with 14 bases lying between them. The length of the CDR3 is 16 residues. Germline V lookup: CDR1 SEHNR, CDR2 FQNEAQ (reference sequence).

This chain connects TRBV9 to TRBJ2-1, with TRBD1 matching over 8 bases. This CDR3 spans 16 amino acids. Unmatched junction bases numbered 6, after V lost 0 bases and J lost 4 bases. Germline CDR1 reads SGDLS; CDR2 reads YYNGEE. CDR3 nucleotide sequence: TGTGCCAGCAGCGTAGGCCCAGGGGGCGAGTACAATGAGCAGTTCTTC. Its protein product is CASSVGPGGEYNEQFF.

A few counts support this clonotype. V usage is TRBV6-1 and J usage is TRBJ2-1; 13 positions agree with TRBD2. There are 16 residues in the CDR3. The germline CDR1 and CDR2 sequences are MNHNS and SASEGT. The trim removed 4 bases at V and 3 bases at J, leaving 3 bases unmatched. CDR3 sequence: CASSAGLAGVYNEQFF. DNA for the CDR3: TGTGCCAGCAGTGCAGGACTAGCGGGAGTCTACAATGAGCAGTTCTTC.

The chain couples TRBV5-1 to TRBJ2-7; D is unresolved. Germline values: CDR1 SGHRS, CDR2 YFSETQ. This CDR3 is built from 15 residues. The ends were cut back, 4 bases at V and 0 bases at J, with 14 bases in the middle. The CDR3 DNA sequence: TGCGCCAGCAGCGTCCAGGACCCCGGCTCCTACGAGCAGTACTTC. Translation gives CASSVQDPGSYEQYF.

This chain links TRBV7-9 with TRBJ2-7, with D unresolved. Per the germline V gene, CDR1 is SEHNR and CDR2 is FQNEAQ (reference sequence). This CDR3 has 16 amino acids. Trimming took 6 bases from V and 7 from J, leaving 25 bases between them. CDR3 region: CASSYSPGSGYNEQYF. The CDR3 DNA follows: TGTGCCAGCAGTTATTCCCCCGGTAGTGGGTACAATGAGCAGTACTTC.

The chain is built from TRBV6-1 and TRBJ1-5; D remains ambiguous. Germline V gene data show CDR1 as MNHNS and CDR2 as SASEGT. The CDR3 spans 15 residues. V was clipped by 4 bases and J by 3 bases, with 13 bases between them. CDR3 DNA: TGTGCCAGCAGTGGGGAGGGCTTAAACAATCAGCCCCAGCATTTT. Its translation is CASSGEGLNNQPQHF.

This sequence joins TRBV4-1 and TRBJ2-5; TRBD2 aligns across 8 bases. The last part of the DNA fits TRBJ2-7 better; the J call may be wrong. This CDR3 has 13 amino acids. Germline V CDR1 and CDR2: MGHRA, YSYEKL. CDR3 bases: TGCGCCAGCAGCCACCAGCGGGAGTTCGAGCAGTACTTC. It specifies CASSHQREFEQYF.

This clonotype was recorded a few times. The gene calls are TRBV5-1 and TRBJ2-3; 15 nucleotides line up with TRBD2. Germline values: CDR1 SGHRS, CDR2 YFSETQ. The CDR3 is 17 residues long. The V gene end was trimmed by 3 bases and the J gene end by 4 bases; junction bases not matched to a gene: 6. DNA of the CDR3: TGCGCCAGCAGCTCGGGACTAGCGGGAGGAATCGCAGATACGCAGTATTTT. Its translation is CASSSGLAGGIADTQYF.

With regard to this clonotype: One end of the junction fails to match germline, which may point to a read error. The V gene is TRBV20-1, the J gene TRBJ2-7; 15 nucleotides line up with TRBD2. CDR3 length equals 17 residues. Germline CDR1 and CDR2: DFQATT and SNEGSKA (reference sequence). The CDR3 spells CSARGTSGRSHSYEQYF. CDR3 bases: TGCAGTGCCAGAGGGACTAGCGGGAGGAGCCACTCCTACGAGCAGTACTTC.

V and J are TRBV4-2 and TRBJ2-4; D remains unclear. The J call may be wrong; the DNA end is better matched by TRBJ2-7. CDR3 length: 14 amino acids. Germline CDR1 reads LGHNA; CDR2 reads YNFKEQ. The CDR3 protein is CASSQAGKTYEQYF. The CDR3 coding sequence is TGTGCCAGCAGCCAAGCGGGTAAGACTTACGAGCAGTACTTC.

CDR3 in amino acids: CSANLRTEGETQYF. In DNA, the CDR3 is TGCAGTGCCAACCTCCGGACAGAAGGAGAGACCCAGTACTTC. The chain has TRBV20-1 and TRBJ2-5; the D gene is possibly TRBD1 (6 bases). V was clipped by 6 bases and J by 4 bases, with 18 bases between them. Germline V gene sequence: CDR1 DFQATT, CDR2 SNEGSKA (reference sequence). The CDR3 covers 14 residues.

This clonotype was found a few times. The J gene is TRBJ2-5, the V gene TRBV5-5; D is perhaps TRBD2 (6 bases). The J call may be incorrect, as the DNA end agrees better with TRBJ2-7. In germline, CDR1 is SGHKS, CDR2 YYEKEE (reference sequence). The CDR3 spans 13 residues. The DNA of the CDR3 is TGTGCCAGCAGCTACAGCGGGCGCTACGAGCAGTACTTC. It translates to CASSYSGRYEQYF.

There are many counts of this clonotype. V is TRBV20-1 and J is TRBJ1-1; 7 bases map to TRBD1. CDR1 and CDR2 from the germline V gene are DFQATT and SNEGSKA (reference sequence). V trimming: 0 bases; J trimming: 6 bases; junction bases outside the gene matches: 16. The CDR3 extends over 17 amino acids. CDR3 nucleotide sequence: TGCAGTGCTAGAGACGAAGGGAACGGGGGACAGATGGCTGAAGCTTTCTTT. It specifies CSARDEGNGGQMAEAFF.

This clonotype has more than one count but fewer than ten. The chain uses TRBV6-5 and TRBJ1-5; 8 bases line up with TRBD1. The CDR3 has 13 amino acids. The germline V gene encodes CDR1 MNHEY and CDR2 SVGAGI. J lost 2 bases, V lost 10 bases, and 4 bases had no gene match. The CDR3 region is CATTQGGNQPQHF. The CDR3, as DNA: TGTGCCACCACACAGGGGGGCAATCAGCCCCAGCATTTT.

This chain links TRBV6-5 with TRBJ2-1, with D perhaps TRBD2 (6 bases). The germline V gene has CDR1 MNHEY and CDR2 SVGAGI. Trimming cost V 6 bases and J 4 bases, with 16 bases left between them. The CDR3 runs to 15 residues. CDR3 DNA: TGTGCCAGCAGCAGCCAGCGGGTCCCTTACAATGAGCAGTTCTTC. Translation: CASSSQRVPYNEQFF.

The chain employs TRBV11-2 and TRBJ2-5; TRBD1 agrees at 8 bases. CDR1 and CDR2 from the germline V gene are SGHAT and FQNNGV. Trimming at V came to 2 bases and at J to 4 bases, leaving 9 bases not matched to a gene. The CDR3 consists of 16 residues. The CDR3, as DNA: TGTGCCAGCAGCTTACTAAACAGGGGGGTAGGAGAGACCCAGTACTTC. It encodes CASSLLNRGVGETQYF.

The chain combines TRBV3-1 with TRBJ1-5, with a possible D match to TRBD1 (6 bases). The CDR3 is 14 residues long. Trimming stripped 4 bases from V and 10 bases from J, with 17 bases between. Germline V CDR1 and CDR2: LGHDT, YNNKEL (reference sequence). The CDR3 DNA is TGTGCCAGCAGCCCCGTGTCAGGGGCGCGACCCCAGCATTTT. Its translation: CASSPVSGARPQHF. The whole variable domain, filled in from reference TRBV3-1 and TRBJ1-5, reads DTAVSQTPKYLVTQMGNDKSIKCEQNLGHDTMYWYKQDSKKFLKIMFSYNNKELIINETVPNRFSPKSPDKAHLNLHINSLELGDSAVYFCASSPVSGARPQHFGDGTRLSIL.

Concerning this clonotype: This may arise from a read error, as a much more abundant clone is one base away. The chain employs TRBV7-8 and TRBJ1-5, with 7 bases aligning to TRBD1. Germline V lookup: CDR1 SGHVS, CDR2 FQNEAQ. The CDR3 has 16 amino acids. J was trimmed by 0 bases and V by 6 bases; bases with no gene match: 8. CDR3 amino acids: CASRPGGRSSNQPQHF. CDR3 DNA sequence: TGTGCCAGCAGGCCAGGGGGAAGGAGTAGCAATCAGCCCCAGCATTTT.

CDR3 in amino acids: CASRREDRGNLDTEAFF. CDR3 coding DNA: TGTGCCAGCAGGAGAGAGGACAGGGGGAATCTTGACACTGAAGCTTTCTTT. This chain connects TRBV27 to TRBJ1-1; 10 nucleotides match TRBD1. V shed 6 bases and J 3 bases; nucleotides not matched to a gene: 13. The CDR3 sequence is 17 residues long. Germline assignment: CDR1 MNHEY and CDR2 SMNVEV (reference sequence).

This chain joins TRBV5-6 and TRBJ2-7; TRBD2 matches 14 bases. Germline loops: CDR1 SGHDT, CDR2 YYEEEE. The ends lost 4 bases at V and 0 bases at J; junction bases unmatched: 6. The CDR3 loop spans 17 amino acids. CDR3 region: CASSEGLAGGFSYEQYF. For the CDR3, the DNA is TGTGCCAGCAGCGAAGGACTAGCGGGGGGATTCTCCTACGAGCAGTACTTC.

This chain connects TRBV9 to TRBJ2-5; D not certain. V gave up 4 bases and J gave up 1 base, with 14 bases separating them. The CDR3 contains 15 residues. Germline assignment: CDR1 SGDLS and CDR2 YYNGEE. The chain's CDR3 is CASSPGSRAQETQYF. The CDR3 DNA follows: TGTGCCAGCAGCCCGGGCTCCCGGGCCCAAGAGACCCAGTACTTC.

The chain is built from TRBV30 and TRBJ2-7; D possibly corresponds to TRBD2 (5 bases). The germline V gene has CDR1 GTSNPN and CDR2 SVGIG (reference sequence). The CDR3 length is 14 residues. Trimming left V 3 bases short and J 6 bases short, with 18 bases between. CDR3 DNA: TGTGCCTGGAGGAACCGGGGTGTAGGACGCGAGCAGTACTTC. Its protein is CAWRNRGVGREQYF.

This clonotype has only a few counts. The rearrangement uses TRBV7-9 and TRBJ2-3; TRBD2 matches 12 bases. The CDR3 contains 15 residues. V lost 5 bases and J lost 4; bases outside the gene matches: 4. Germline V gene data show CDR1 as SEHNR and CDR2 as FQNEAQ (reference sequence). DNA for the CDR3: TGTGCCAGCAGCCGCGGACTAGCGGGACCAGATACGCAGTATTTT. Translated, it gives CASSRGLAGPDTQYF.

This clonotype occurred a few times. The chain couples TRBV20-1 to TRBJ2-3, with 7 bases lining up with TRBD2. Germline V CDR1 and CDR2: DFQATT, SNEGSKA (reference sequence). The ends lost 4 bases at V and 6 bases at J; junction bases unmatched: 4. The CDR3 loop spans 12 amino acids. The chain's CDR3 is CSATAGEDTQYF. The CDR3 coding sequence is TGCAGTGCTACGGCGGGAGAGGATACGCAGTATTTT.

The chain uses TRBV2 and TRBJ2-1; 14 bases match TRBD2. The CDR3 totals 15 residues. The V segment lost 6 bases and the J segment 7 bases; nucleotides outside the gene matches: 5. The V gene's germline CDR1 is SNHLY and CDR2 FYNNEI. In nucleotides, the CDR3 is TGTGCCAGCAGGGGGACTAGCGGGAGCATAAATGAGCAGTTCTTC. This encodes CASRGTSGSINEQFF.

This clonotype was observed many times. This chain joins TRBV2 and TRBJ2-1; D ambiguous. Germline values: CDR1 SNHLY, CDR2 FYNNEI. This CDR3 is built from 13 residues. The V end lost 4 bases, the J end lost 8 bases, and 12 bases lay between the germline ends. CDR3 nucleotides: TGTGCCAGCAGTGGGGGTAGTAGGTATGAGCAGTTCTTC. This codes for CASSGGSRYEQFF.

This clonotype was observed at least ten times. The rearrangement uses TRBV7-2 and TRBJ1-2, with D possibly TRBD1 on 5 matching bases. The germline V gene encodes CDR1 SGHTA and CDR2 FQGNSA. The V end lost 1 base, the J end lost 7 bases, and 19 bases lay between the germline ends. CDR3 length: 16 amino acids. The CDR3 DNA follows: TGTGCCAGCAGCTTAGTATTGGGGACGAACCTCCGTGGCTACACCTTC. Its protein is CASSLVLGTNLRGYTF.